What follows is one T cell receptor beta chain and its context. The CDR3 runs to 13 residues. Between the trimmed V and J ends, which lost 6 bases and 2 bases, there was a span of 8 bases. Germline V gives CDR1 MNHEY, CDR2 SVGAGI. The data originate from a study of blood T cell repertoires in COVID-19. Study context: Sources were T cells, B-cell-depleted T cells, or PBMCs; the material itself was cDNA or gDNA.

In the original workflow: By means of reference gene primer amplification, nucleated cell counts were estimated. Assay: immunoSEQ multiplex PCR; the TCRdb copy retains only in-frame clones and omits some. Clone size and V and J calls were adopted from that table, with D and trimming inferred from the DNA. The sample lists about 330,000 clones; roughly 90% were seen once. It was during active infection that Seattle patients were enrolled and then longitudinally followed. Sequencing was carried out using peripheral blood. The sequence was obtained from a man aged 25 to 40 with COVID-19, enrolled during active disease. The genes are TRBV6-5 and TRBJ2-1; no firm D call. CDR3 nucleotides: TGTGCCAGCAGCATGACACCCTACAATGAGCAGTTCTTC. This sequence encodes CASSMTPYNEQFF.